The source of this TCR beta chain is a study of T cells in women clearing cervical HPV infection. Study background: Controls' single incident HPV16 infection cleared within 12 months without precancer.

Measured with immunoSEQ multiplex PCR; TCRdb has only the in-frame clones, and not every one. The sample yields fewer than 35,000 clones, of which the top ten take up more than 4%. Prevalent HPV16 infections were excluded; only incident single HPV16 infections included. About this clone: The read ends 3 residues early relative to the CDR3; the germline J gene fills the gap.

V trimming: 4 bases; J trimming: 6 bases; junction bases outside the gene matches: 10. This CDR3 comprises 16 residues. Germline CDR1 reads SGHVS; CDR2 reads FQNEAQ. Sequences were obtained from blood buffy coat. This sequence originates from a woman between 18 and 75 years old with a cervical HPV16 infection that either progressed to CIN3+ or cleared (not recorded which). J is TRBJ2-2 and V is TRBV7-8, with TRBD2 matching 8 bases. The CDR3 sequence: CASSSTGLAGSGELFF. Partial CDR3 DNA: TGTGCCAGCAGCTCGACAGGACTAGCAGGGTCCGGGGAG.